These 13 T cell receptor beta chains share one sample of origin, sequenced in a study of CD8 T cells in Susac syndrome (dated by TCRdb to the late 2010s). Library preparation was by the immunoSEQ multiplex PCR assay. RNA was extracted with the RNeasy kit and about 0.5 to 1 ug was reverse transcribed using random hexamers. Clones were called with MiXCR by TCRdb after fastp trimmed the public reads at Q25, and only in-frame beta chains were retained. For every CDR3 protein sequence, its rows merge into one entry that carries the most common genes and DNA. This sample has around 130,000 distinct CDR3 sequences in its table, and just under 95% of those were observed once. The ten largest account for 0.25% to 0.3% of the sample. Sequencing used CD8+ T cells from PBMCs. Receptor source: a human donor with Susac syndrome.

The chain uses TRBV20-1 and TRBJ1-3, with 8 bases fitting TRBD1. The CDR3 loop spans 13 amino acids. Per the germline V gene, CDR1 is DFQATT and CDR2 is SNEGSKA (reference sequence). V shed 2 bases and J 7 bases; nucleotides not matched to a gene: 4. The CDR3 loop is CSARPQGANTIYF. The CDR3 coding sequence is TGCAGTGCTAGACCTCAGGGGGCTAACACCATATATTTT.

This chain links TRBV4-1 with TRBJ2-1; no definite D call. V lost 4 bases to trimming and J lost 9 bases, with 16 bases between them. The CDR3 extends over 14 amino acids. Germline V gives CDR1 MGHRA, CDR2 YSYEKL. The CDR3 spells CASSPPASVGEQFF. The CDR3 nucleotides are TGCGCCAGCAGCCCCCCGGCATCGGTAGGTGAGCAGTTCTTC.

The chain employs TRBV4-3 and TRBJ2-1, with 10 nucleotides matching TRBD2. The CDR3 is made up of 16 amino acids. V lost 4 bases, J lost 10 bases, and 13 bases stayed unmatched. Per the germline V gene, CDR1 is LGHNA and CDR2 is YSLEER. CDR3 bases: TGCGCCAGCAGCCCTTTAGGCGCTAGCGGGGGACCCGAGCAGTTCTTC. It is translated as CASSPLGASGGPEQFF.

This clonotype was detected a few times. This chain links TRBV7-2 with TRBJ2-7; tentatively, D is TRBD1 (6 bases). Germline loops: CDR1 SGHTA, CDR2 FQGNSA. Trimming removed 5 bases from V and 7 bases from J, with 18 bases in between. This CDR3 comprises 14 residues. CDR3 nucleotide sequence: TGTGCCAGCAGCCACACACAGGGCCTAGAAGAGCAGTACTTC. Translation: CASSHTQGLEEQYF.

The chain has TRBV13 and TRBJ2-7; tentatively, D is TRBD2 (6 bases). The CDR3 is 14 amino acids. Germline V CDR1 and CDR2: PRHDT, FYEKMQ (reference sequence). Trimming removed 6 bases at V and 1 base at J, with 13 bases between. The CDR3: CASRPTGTSYEQYF. For the CDR3, the DNA is TGTGCCAGCAGGCCAACCGGGACTTCCTACGAGCAGTACTTC. The complete variable domain, with remaining parts taken from reference TRBV13 and TRBJ2-7, reads AAGVIQSPRHLIKEKRETATLKCYPIPRHDTVYWYQQGPGQDPQFLISFYEKMQSDKGSIPDRFSAQQFSDYHSELNMSSLELGDSALYFCASRPTGTSYEQYFGPGTRLTVT.

The rearrangement joins TRBV7-2 to TRBJ1-6; D is possibly TRBD1 (6 bases). The CDR3 is 15 residues long. V lost 2 bases, J lost 5 bases, and 10 bases lay in between. Germline CDR1 SGHTA, CDR2 FQGNSA. CDR3 amino acids: CASSLLGGDNSPLHF. As DNA, the CDR3 is TGTGCCAGCAGCTTATTGGGGGGCGATAATTCACCCCTCCACTTT.

This rearrangement joins TRBV29-1 to TRBJ2-5; TRBD1 matches at 11 bases. CDR3 length equals 14 residues. CDR1 and CDR2 (germline): SQVTM, ANQGSEA. V shed 6 bases and J 5 bases; nucleotides not matched to a gene: 8. The CDR3 DNA reads as TGCAGCGTGGACAGGGGGCGATCCTGGGAGACCCAGTACTTC. This translates into CSVDRGRSWETQYF.

This sequence joins TRBV29-1 and TRBJ2-5; 9 bases align to TRBD2. CDR1 and CDR2 from the germline V gene are SQVTM and ANQGSEA. Trimming took 4 bases from V and 3 from J; bases not matched to a gene: 6. The CDR3 consists of 14 residues. The CDR3: CSVVWRGGEETQYF. CDR3 nucleotide sequence: TGCAGCGTTGTTTGGCGGGGGGGAGAAGAGACCCAGTACTTC.

The count of this clonotype is one. The chain uses TRBV7-9 and TRBJ1-1; 8 bases are a match to TRBD1. CDR3 length: 17 amino acids. CDR1 and CDR2 (germline): SEHNR, FQNEAQ (reference sequence). Trimming cost V 2 bases and J 0 bases; bases outside gene matches: 8. As DNA, the CDR3 is TGTGCCAGCAGCTTACCCCAGGACAGGGTCATGAACACTGAAGCTTTCTTT. This sequence encodes CASSLPQDRVMNTEAFF.

The chain combines TRBV12-5 with TRBJ2-5; TRBD2 matches at 11 bases. Germline V gene data show CDR1 as LGHNT and CDR2 as FRNRAP. The CDR3 is 15 amino acids. V dropped 5 bases and J dropped 3; count of bases not matched to a gene: 5. CDR3 residues: CASGPRLAGKETQYF. For the CDR3, the DNA is TGTGCTAGTGGTCCCCGACTAGCGGGAAAAGAGACCCAGTACTTC.

V usage is TRBV18 and J usage is TRBJ2-5; D unclear. CDR1 is KGHSH, CDR2 LQKENI, per germline. The CDR3 contains 14 residues. V dropped 0 bases and J dropped 1 base, with 6 bases sitting between them. The CDR3 loop is CASSPPVGQETQYF. The CDR3 nucleotides read TGTGCCAGCTCACCACCCGTCGGCCAAGAGACCCAGTACTTC.

This rearrangement joins TRBV5-1 to TRBJ2-5; 10 nucleotides line up with TRBD2. The CDR3 runs 15 residues. Germline CDR1 and CDR2: SGHRS and YFSETQ. V shed 3 bases and J 5 bases; nucleotides not matched to a gene: 7. CDR3 residues: CASSYRPLAGETQYF. For the CDR3, the DNA is TGCGCCAGCAGCTACCGACCACTAGCGGGGGAGACCCAGTACTTC.

This rearrangement joins TRBV11-2 to TRBJ2-1; no definite D call. This CDR3 contains 14 residues. V was cut by 0 bases and J by 2 bases, with 5 bases left in between. Per germline, CDR1 SGHAT and CDR2 FQNNGV. The CDR3 DNA reads TGTGCCAGCAGCTTAGAGGTAGCCTACAATGAGCAGTTCTTC. It yields the protein CASSLEVAYNEQFF.